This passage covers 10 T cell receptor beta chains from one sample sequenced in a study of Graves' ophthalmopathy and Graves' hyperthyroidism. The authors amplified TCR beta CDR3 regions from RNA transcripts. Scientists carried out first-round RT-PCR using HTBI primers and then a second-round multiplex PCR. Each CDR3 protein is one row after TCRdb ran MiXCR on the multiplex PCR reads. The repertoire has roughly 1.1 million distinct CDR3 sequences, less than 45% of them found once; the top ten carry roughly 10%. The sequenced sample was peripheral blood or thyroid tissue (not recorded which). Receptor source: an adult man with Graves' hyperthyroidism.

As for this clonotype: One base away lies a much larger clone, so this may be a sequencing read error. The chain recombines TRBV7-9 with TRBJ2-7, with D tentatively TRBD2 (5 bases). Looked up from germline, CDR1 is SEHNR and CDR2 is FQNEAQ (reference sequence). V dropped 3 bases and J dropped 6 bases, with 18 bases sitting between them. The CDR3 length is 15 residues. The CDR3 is CASSFNSESGSEQYF. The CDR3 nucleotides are TGTGCCAGCAGCTTTAACAGCGAATCGGGGTCCGAGCAGTACTTC. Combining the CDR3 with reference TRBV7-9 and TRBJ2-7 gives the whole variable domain DTGVSQNPRHKITKRGQNVTFRCDPISEHNRLYWYRQTLGQGPEFLTYFQNEAQLEKSRLLSDRFSAERPKGSFSTLEIQRTEQGDSAMYLCASSFNSESGSEQYFGPGTRLTVT.

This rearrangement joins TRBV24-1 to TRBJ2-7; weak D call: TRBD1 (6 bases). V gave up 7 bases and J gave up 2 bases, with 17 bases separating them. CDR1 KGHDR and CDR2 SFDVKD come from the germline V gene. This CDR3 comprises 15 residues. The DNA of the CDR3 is TGTGCCACCAGCGTTAGGACAGCGACGACCTACGAGCAGTACTTC. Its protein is CATSVRTATTYEQYF.

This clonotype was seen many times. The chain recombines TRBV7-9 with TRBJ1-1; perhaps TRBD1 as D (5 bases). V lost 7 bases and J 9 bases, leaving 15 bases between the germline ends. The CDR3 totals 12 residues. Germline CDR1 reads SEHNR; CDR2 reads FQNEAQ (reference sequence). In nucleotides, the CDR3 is TGTGCCAGCAACCCGAAGACAGAACAAGCTTTCTTT. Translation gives CASNPKTEQAFF.

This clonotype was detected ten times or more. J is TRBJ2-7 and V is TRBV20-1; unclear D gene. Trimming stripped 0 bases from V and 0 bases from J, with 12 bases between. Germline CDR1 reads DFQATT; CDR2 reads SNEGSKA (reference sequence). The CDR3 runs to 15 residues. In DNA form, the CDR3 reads TGCAGTGCTAGAGATCCCGGACCGACCTCCTACGAGCAGTACTTC. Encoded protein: CSARDPGPTSYEQYF.

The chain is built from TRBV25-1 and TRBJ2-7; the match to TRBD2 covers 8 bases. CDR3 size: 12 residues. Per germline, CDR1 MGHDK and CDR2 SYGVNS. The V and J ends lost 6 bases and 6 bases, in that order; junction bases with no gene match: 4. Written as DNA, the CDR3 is TGTGCCAGCAGCGGGGGGGCGAGCGAGCAGTACTTC. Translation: CASSGGASEQYF.

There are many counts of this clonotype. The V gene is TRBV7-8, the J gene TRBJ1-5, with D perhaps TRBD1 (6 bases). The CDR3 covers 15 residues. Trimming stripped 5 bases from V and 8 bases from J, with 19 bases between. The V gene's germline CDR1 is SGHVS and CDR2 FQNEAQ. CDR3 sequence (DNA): TGTGCCAGCAGCATCAGCCAGGGGTTTGGGGAGCCCCAGCATTTT. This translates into CASSISQGFGEPQHF. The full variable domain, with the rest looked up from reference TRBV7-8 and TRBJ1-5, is GAGVSQSPRYKVAKRGQDVALRCDPISGHVSLFWYQQALGQGPEFLTYFQNEAQLDKSGLPSDRFFAERPEGSVSTLKIQRTQQEDSAVYLCASSISQGFGEPQHFGDGTRLSIL.

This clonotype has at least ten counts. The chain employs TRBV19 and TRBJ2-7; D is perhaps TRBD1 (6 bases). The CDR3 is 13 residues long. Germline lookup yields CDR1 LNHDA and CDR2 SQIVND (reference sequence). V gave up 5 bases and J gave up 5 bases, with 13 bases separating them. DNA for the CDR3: TGTGCCAGTAGTTCCGACAGGAATAACGAGCAGTACTTC. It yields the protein CASSSDRNNEQYF.

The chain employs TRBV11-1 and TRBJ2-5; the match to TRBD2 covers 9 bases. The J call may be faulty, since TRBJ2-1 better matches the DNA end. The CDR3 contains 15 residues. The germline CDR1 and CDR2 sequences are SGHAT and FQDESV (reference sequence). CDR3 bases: TGTGCCAGCAGCTATAGCGGGAGTTCCTACAATGAGCAGTTCTTC. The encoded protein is CASSYSGSSYNEQFF.

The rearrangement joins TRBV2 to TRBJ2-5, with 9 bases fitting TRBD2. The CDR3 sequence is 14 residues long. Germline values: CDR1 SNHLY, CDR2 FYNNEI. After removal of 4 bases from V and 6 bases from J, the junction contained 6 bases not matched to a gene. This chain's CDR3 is CASSATSGQKTQYF. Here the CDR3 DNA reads TGTGCCAGCAGTGCGACTAGCGGACAAAAGACCCAGTACTTC.

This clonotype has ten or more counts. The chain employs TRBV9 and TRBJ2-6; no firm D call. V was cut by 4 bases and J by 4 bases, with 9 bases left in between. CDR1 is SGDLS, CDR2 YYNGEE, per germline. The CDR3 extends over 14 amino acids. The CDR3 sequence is CASSRPQGANVLTF. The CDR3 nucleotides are TGTGCCAGCAGCCGACCTCAGGGGGCCAACGTCCTGACTTTC.